The 27 T cell receptor beta chains below come from one sample, sequenced in a study of post-analysis software for immune sequencing data. General study results and limits: Included in a set of 5 or 6 TRBV segments more frequent in patients than controls were TRBV5-6, TRBV5-1 and TRBV20-1.

These receptors have no identified antigens. The library was made from cDNA and included unique molecular identifiers. TCRdb analysed the PCR reads with MiXCR anew, one entry per CDR3 protein. This table holds hundreds of thousands of distinct CDR3 sequences, less than 40% found once. Sequenced: blood. The source is a girl under 18 with multiple sclerosis.

This clonotype has more than one count but fewer than ten. The genes are TRBV12-3 or TRBV12-4 and TRBJ1-1, with 9 bases matching TRBD1. Losses at the gene ends were 6 bases for V and 1 base for J; bases not matched to a gene: 9. The CDR3 consists of 16 residues. CDR3 in DNA: TGTGCCAGCAGCTCGGGACAGGGCGTGGGGAACACTGAAGCTTTCTTT. Its translation is CASSSGQGVGNTEAFF.

The chain combines TRBV12-3 or TRBV12-4 with TRBJ2-5; 9 positions match TRBD1. The J call may be wrong; the DNA end is better matched by TRBJ2-7. The CDR3 has 14 amino acids. This CDR3 reads CASSPVGQGHEQYF. The DNA of the CDR3 is TGTGCCAGCAGCCCCGTGGGACAGGGTCACGAGCAGTACTTC.

This clonotype was seen a handful of times. The chain employs TRBV3-1 and TRBJ2-7; 7 bases are shared with TRBD1. The CDR3 has 14 amino acids. The V gene end was trimmed by 4 bases and the J gene end by 0 bases; junction bases not matched to a gene: 3. CDR1 and CDR2 from the germline V gene are LGHDT and YNNKEL (reference sequence). The CDR3 DNA sequence: TGTGCCAGCAGCCCTGGGGACAGCTCCTACGAGCAGTACTTC. Protein sequence: CASSPGDSSYEQYF.

The chain recombines TRBV9 with TRBJ1-2, with TRBD1 matching 8 bases. J was trimmed by 8 bases and V by 3 bases; bases with no gene match: 6. In germline, CDR1 is SGDLS, CDR2 YYNGEE. There are 13 residues in the CDR3. The CDR3 coding sequence is TGTGCCAGCAGCGCCCAGGGGGCATGGGGCTACACCTTC. This encodes CASSAQGAWGYTF. Combining the CDR3 with reference TRBV9 and TRBJ1-2 gives the whole variable domain DSGVTQTPKHLITATGQRVTLRCSPRSGDLSVYWYQQSLDQGLQFLIQYYNGEERAKGNILERFSAQQFPDLHSELNLSSLELGDSALYFCASSAQGAWGYTFGSGTRLTVV.

This clonotype occurred a few times. The chain couples TRBV6-2 or TRBV6-3 to TRBJ1-6; TRBD1 might be the D (6 bases). Trimming left V 4 bases short and J 7 bases short, with 11 bases between. The germline V gene encodes CDR1 MNHEY and CDR2 SVGEGT. CDR3 size: 14 residues. CDR3 loop: CASSSRQGNSPLHF. The CDR3 DNA reads as TGTGCCAGCAGTTCCAGGCAGGGGAATTCACCCCTCCACTTT.

The chain joins TRBV5-1 to TRBJ1-4, with no clear D. Germline lookup yields CDR1 SGHRS and CDR2 YFSETQ. The CDR3 sequence is 16 residues long. Trimming pared 0 bases from V and 0 bases from J, leaving 9 bases between. The CDR3 region is CASSLASTSTNEKLFF. The CDR3 DNA sequence: TGCGCCAGCAGCTTGGCAAGCACCTCAACTAATGAAAAACTGTTTTTT.

The chain recombines TRBV12-3 or TRBV12-4 with TRBJ2-2, with 10 bases lining up with TRBD2. V trimming: 5 bases; J trimming: 1 base; junction bases outside the gene matches: 7. This CDR3 contains 17 residues. CDR3 in DNA: TGTGCCAGCAGTCCCCGGACTAGCGGAAAGAACACCGGGGAGCTGTTTTTT. Amino acid sequence: CASSPRTSGKNTGELFF.

The gene calls are TRBV29-1 and TRBJ1-1, with D unresolved. Germline CDR1 and CDR2: SQVTM and ANQGSEA. CDR3 length: 13 amino acids. This chain's CDR3 is CGASEDLNTEAFF. The CDR3 nucleotides read TGCGGCGCCTCGGAAGACTTGAACACTGAAGCTTTCTTT.

The V call is TRBV9, the J call TRBJ2-7; D ambiguous. V was trimmed by 3 bases and J by 0 bases, leaving 13 bases between them. There are 15 residues in the CDR3. The germline CDR1 and CDR2 sequences are SGDLS and YYNGEE. CDR3 in amino acids: CASSAGIGNSYEQYF. The DNA of the CDR3 is TGTGCCAGCAGCGCTGGGATAGGTAACTCCTACGAGCAGTACTTC.

This clonotype showed up just a few times. The chain is built from TRBV15 and TRBJ2-1; no firm D call. This CDR3 region has 11 residues. V gave up 1 base and J gave up 10 bases, with 5 bases separating them. Germline-derived CDR1 and CDR2 are LNHNV and YYDKDF (reference sequence). Here the CDR3 reads CATSRGWEQFF. The CDR3 bases are TGTGCCACCAGCAGAGGTTGGGAGCAGTTCTTC. Combining the CDR3 with reference TRBV15 and TRBJ2-1 gives the whole variable domain DAMVIQNPRYQVTQFGKPVTLSCSQTLNHNVMYWYQQKSSQAPKLLFHYYDKDFNNEADTPDNFQSRRPNTSFCFLDIRSPGLGDTAMYLCATSRGWEQFFGPGTRLTVL.

Here the CDR3 DNA reads TGTGCCAGACCCGGGACAGGGGGCGCCGACACCGGGGAGCTGTTTTTT. It codes for CARPGTGGADTGELFF. The chain couples TRBV21-1 to TRBJ2-2; TRBD1 was called by the table and not checked on the DNA. TRBV21-1 is tagged as a pseudogene. This CDR3 comprises 16 residues.

This clonotype has a handful of counts. The CDR3 coding sequence is TGCGCCAGCAGCCAAGATCGTAGCGGTGGTCTCAATGAGCAGTTCTTC. It is translated as CASSQDRSGGLNEQFF. The V gene is TRBV4-1, the J gene TRBJ2-1, with D possibly TRBD2 on 6 matching bases. This CDR3 contains 16 residues. Per germline, CDR1 MGHRA and CDR2 YSYEKL. V gave up 0 bases and J gave up 6 bases, with 15 bases separating them.

A few counts support this clonotype. The V and J genes are TRBV20-1 and TRBJ2-7, with 10 bases lining up with TRBD1. Germline CDR1 and CDR2: DFQATT and SNEGSKA (reference sequence). CDR3 length: 15 residues. The V and J ends lost 3 bases and 4 bases, in that order; junction bases with no gene match: 9. The CDR3 region is CSASLGQGTGYEQYF. The DNA of the CDR3 is TGCAGTGCTAGTTTGGGACAGGGGACGGGGTACGAGCAGTACTTC.

CDR3 sequence reads: CASNLGGLGVSPLHF. The DNA for the CDR3 is TGTGCCAGCAACTTGGGGGGTTTAGGGGTTTCACCCCTCCACTTT. The chain joins TRBV12-3 or TRBV12-4 to TRBJ1-6, with TRBD1 as a possible D gene (5 bases). The CDR3 runs 15 residues. V dropped 7 bases and J dropped 9 bases, with 19 bases sitting between them.

CDR3 sequence: CASSLMAGGLGNEQFF. The CDR3 bases are TGTGCCAGCAGCCTTATGGCAGGCGGTTTGGGCAATGAGCAGTTCTTC. The rearrangement links TRBV28 to TRBJ2-1; D is unresolved. This CDR3 contains 16 residues. V gave up 6 bases and J gave up 6 bases, with 21 bases separating them. Looked up from germline, CDR1 is MDHEN and CDR2 is SYDVKM.

This clonotype was seen just once. CDR3 region: CASSTGPGAPYEQYF. For the CDR3, the DNA is TGTGCCAGCAGTACCGGCCCGGGCGCACCCTACGAGCAGTACTTC. V and J are TRBV5-6 and TRBJ2-5; the D is unclear. TRBJ2-7 explains the end of the DNA better; the J call may be wrong. The CDR3 contains 15 residues. Germline-derived CDR1 and CDR2 are SGHDT and YYEEEE.

This clonotype showed up just a few times. The CDR3 region is CATSRGDESGYGYTF. CDR3 nucleotides: TGTGCCACCAGCAGGGGAGATGAGTCGGGCTATGGCTACACCTTC. This chain uses TRBV15 with TRBJ1-2, with no clear D. There are 15 residues in the CDR3. V lost 3 bases and J lost 4, with 15 bases in between. Germline V gives CDR1 LNHNV, CDR2 YYDKDF (reference sequence).

This clonotype was observed a handful of times. This chain uses TRBV7-2 with TRBJ2-5, with D tentatively TRBD1 (5 bases). CDR1 and CDR2 from the germline V gene are SGHTA and FQGNSA. This CDR3 region has 16 residues. Trimming took off 1 base at V and 2 bases at J, with 14 bases between the two ends. Here the CDR3 DNA reads TGTGCCAGCAGCTTAGAGTCGTGGGGCCCTCAAGAGACCCAGTACTTC. It codes for CASSLESWGPQETQYF. The variable domain in full, with the rest retrieved from reference TRBV7-2 and TRBJ2-5, is GAGVSQSPSNKVTEKGKDVELRCDPISGHTALYWYRQSLGQGLEFLIYFQGNSAPDKSGLPSDRFSAERTGGSVSTLTIQRTQQEDSAVYLCASSLESWGPQETQYFGPGTRLLVL.

This clonotype was seen only a few times. The rearrangement links TRBV12-5 to TRBJ2-4; no clear D. This CDR3 spans 12 amino acids. V was cut by 2 bases and J by 5 bases, with 4 bases left in between. Per germline, CDR1 LGHNT and CDR2 FRNRAP. For the CDR3, the DNA is TGTGCTAGTGGTTTGTTAGAAAACATTCAGTACTTC. This sequence encodes CASGLLENIQYF.

The gene calls are TRBV7-9 and TRBJ2-6, with unresolved D. The CDR3 has 15 residues. The germline gives CDR1 SEHNR, CDR2 FQNEAQ (reference sequence). Between the trimmed V and J ends, which lost 4 bases and 0 bases, there was a span of 7 bases. In nucleotides, the CDR3 is TGTGCCAGCAGCTCCGACGGCTCTGGGGCCAACGTCCTGACTTTC. Translation: CASSSDGSGANVLTF. The whole variable domain, remainder taken from reference TRBV7-9 and TRBJ2-6, is DTGVSQNPRHKITKRGQNVTFRCDPISEHNRLYWYRQTLGQGPEFLTYFQNEAQLEKSRLLSDRFSAERPKGSFSTLEIQRTEQGDSAMYLCASSSDGSGANVLTFGAGSRLTVL.

This chain uses TRBV3-1 with TRBJ2-3, with no clear D. The CDR3 has 13 residues. Germline values: CDR1 LGHDT, CDR2 YNNKEL (reference sequence). Trimming cost V 0 bases and J 9 bases, with 10 bases left between them. CDR3 protein: CASSQDKGLTQYF. The CDR3 coding sequence is TGTGCCAGCAGCCAAGATAAGGGCCTAACGCAGTATTTT.

This clonotype was seen only a few times. The CDR3, as DNA: TGTGCCAGCAGCTTAGGCCCGCGGGGGCGAGAAGAGACCCAGTACTTC. This encodes CASSLGPRGREETQYF. The V and J genes are TRBV7-3 and TRBJ2-5; possibly TRBD2 for D (7 bases). This CDR3 region has 16 residues. V lost 2 bases and J 3 bases, leaving 16 bases between the germline ends. CDR1 and CDR2 from the germline V gene are SGHTA and FQGTGA.

This CDR3 reads CASSYSRDRAIFPDTQYF. CDR3 in DNA: TGTGCCAGCAGTTACTCCCGGGACAGGGCTATTTTCCCAGATACGCAGTATTTT. V usage is TRBV6-2 or TRBV6-3 and J usage is TRBJ2-3; the match to TRBD1 covers 9 bases. V trimming: 0 bases; J trimming: 4 bases; junction bases outside the gene matches: 11. Germline values: CDR1 MNHEY, CDR2 SVGEGT. This CDR3 has 18 amino acids.

The J gene is TRBJ2-3, the V gene TRBV12-3 or TRBV12-4; a possible D gene is TRBD1 (5 bases). Between the trimmed V and J ends, which lost 3 bases and 6 bases, there was a span of 13 bases. The CDR3 extends over 14 amino acids. The CDR3 DNA sequence: TGTGCCAGCAGTTTTTCAGGGAACACGGATACGCAGTATTTT. Encoded protein: CASSFSGNTDTQYF.

The chain is built from TRBV7-6 and TRBJ1-5, with 9 bases fitting TRBD1. Germline CDR1 and CDR2: SGHVS and FNYEAQ. J lost 10 bases, V lost 5 bases, and 9 bases had no gene match. This CDR3 has 14 residues. The CDR3 here is CASSQGQGVSPQHF. DNA of the CDR3: TGTGCCAGCAGCCAGGGACAGGGAGTTAGCCCCCAGCATTTT.

This clonotype was seen a few times. The chain is built from TRBV20-1 and TRBJ2-7, with TRBD2 matching over 11 bases. The trim removed 5 bases at V and 0 bases at J, leaving 15 bases unmatched. From germline, CDR1 is DFQATT and CDR2 SNEGSKA (reference sequence). The CDR3 spans 18 residues. DNA of the CDR3: TGCAGTGCTTCAGTGGAAGGGCTAGCGGGGGGTTACTCCTACGAGCAGTACTTC. Translation: CSASVEGLAGGYSYEQYF.

With regard to this clonotype: One end of the junction does not line up with germline, which may come from a read error. J is TRBJ2-3 and V is TRBV12-3 or TRBV12-4; D is unclear. This CDR3 contains 15 residues. The CDR3 loop is CASSPRAQRADAQYF. CDR3 DNA sequence: TGTGCCAGTTCCCCTCGGGCCCAGAGAGCAGATGCGCAGTATTTT.